Below are 20 T cell receptor beta chains sequenced from a single sample in a study of preoperative IRX-2 immunotherapy in early breast cancer. Only in-frame clones appear in the TCRdb table, and some are missing; sequencing was by immunoSEQ multiplex PCR. Of 40,000 to 45,000 clones in the sample, roughly 94% were seen once. Treatment noted: preoperative locoregional IRX-2 cytokine immunotherapy. This sample comprised tumor tissue, obtained after IRX-2 immunotherapy. The receptors stem from a human donor with breast cancer.

This clone was seen only once. The chain recombines TRBV6-5 with TRBJ2-7; D unclear. The CDR3 contains 14 residues. V was cut by 5 bases and J by 2 bases, with 13 bases left in between. Germline-derived CDR1 and CDR2 are MNHEY and SVGAGI. The CDR3 protein is CASSRPQITYEQYF. DNA of the CDR3: TGTGCCAGCAGTCGCCCGCAGATCACCTACGAGCAGTACTTC.

The gene calls are TRBV28 and TRBJ1-1, with TRBD1 matching 8 bases. This CDR3 is built from 11 residues. V shed 7 bases, J shed 10 bases, and the junction held 5 bases outside the gene matches. Germline V CDR1 and CDR2: MDHEN, SYDVKM. Here the CDR3 reads CASNQGARAFF. DNA of the CDR3: TGTGCCAGCAACCAGGGGGCTCGAGCTTTCTTT.

The chain recombines TRBV25-1 with TRBJ2-5; D is uncertain. The ends were cut back, 2 bases at V and 6 bases at J, with 13 bases in the middle. CDR3 size: 14 residues. Germline CDR1 reads MGHDK; CDR2 reads SYGVNS. The CDR3 spells CASSELGFGKTQYF. CDR3 DNA sequence: TGTGCCAGCAGTGAACTGGGTTTTGGGAAGACCCAGTACTTC. The variable domain in full, with the rest retrieved from reference TRBV25-1 and TRBJ2-5, is EADIYQTPRYLVIGTGKKITLECSQTMGHDKMYWYQQDPGMELHLIHYSYGVNSTEKGDLSSESTVSRIRTEHFPLTLESARPSHTSQYLCASSELGFGKTQYFGPGTRLLVL.

This chain joins TRBV5-8 and TRBJ2-3; TRBD1 might be the D (5 bases). Trimming took off 0 bases at V and 3 bases at J, with 8 bases between the two ends. This CDR3 region has 14 residues. The germline V gene has CDR1 SGHTS and CDR2 YDEGEE. The CDR3 nucleotides are TGTGCCAGCAGCTTGGGGGGCAGGACAGATACGCAGTATTTT. As protein: CASSLGGRTDTQYF.

The genes are TRBV6-6 and TRBJ2-5; the D gene is possibly TRBD2 (5 bases). Germline CDR1 and CDR2: MNHNY and SVGAGI (reference sequence). Trimming removed 5 bases from V and 5 bases from J, with 12 bases in between. CDR3 size: 13 residues. The CDR3 DNA sequence: TGTGCCAGCAGTCACCGGGGTCCCGAGACCCAGTACTTC. Residues: CASSHRGPETQYF.

The chain recombines TRBV7-2 with TRBJ1-1; D is ambiguous. This CDR3 has 13 amino acids. Trimming removed 4 bases at V and 6 bases at J, with 12 bases between. CDR1 SGHTA and CDR2 FQGNSA come from the germline V gene. CDR3 nucleotide sequence: TGTGCCAGCAGCTCCGAGCAATGGGCTGAAGCTTTCTTT. Encoded protein: CASSSEQWAEAFF.

The chain uses TRBV11-2 and TRBJ1-1; no clear D gene. The length of the CDR3 is 13 residues. V lost 0 bases, J lost 3 bases, and 5 bases lay in between. Germline values: CDR1 SGHAT, CDR2 FQNNGV. The chain's CDR3 is CASSLELDTEAFF. The CDR3 DNA reads as TGTGCCAGCAGCTTAGAGCTCGACACTGAAGCTTTCTTT.

V usage is TRBV10-3 and J usage is TRBJ1-6; D perhaps matches TRBD1 (5 bases). V was clipped by 3 bases and J by 9 bases, with 12 bases between them. In germline, CDR1 is ENHRY, CDR2 SYGVKD. The CDR3 extends over 14 amino acids. CDR3 loop: CAISDPGKGSPLHF. The CDR3 DNA sequence: TGTGCCATCAGTGATCCAGGGAAGGGTTCACCCCTCCACTTT.

This chain uses TRBV5-5 with TRBJ1-2; 8 nucleotides align to TRBD1. Germline loops: CDR1 SGHKS, CDR2 YYEKEE (reference sequence). The J segment lost 8 bases and the V segment lost 4 bases, leaving 7 bases of the junction unmatched. The CDR3 extends over 13 amino acids. CDR3: CASSPTGEEGYTF. The CDR3 coding sequence is TGTGCCAGCAGCCCGACAGGGGAGGAGGGCTACACCTTC. Variable domain in full (rest from reference TRBV5-5 and TRBJ1-2): DAGVTQSPTHLIKTRGQQVTLRCSPISGHKSVSWYQQVLGQGPQFIFQYYEKEERGRGNFPDRFSARQFPNYSSELNVNALLLGDSALYLCASSPTGEEGYTFGSGTRLTVV.

The rearrangement joins TRBV18 to TRBJ2-7; TRBD1 is a possible D gene (6 bases). CDR1 is KGHSH, CDR2 LQKENI, per germline. V was trimmed by 3 bases and J by 6 bases, leaving 15 bases between them. The CDR3 extends over 14 amino acids. This CDR3 is CASSPPRQDVEQYF. CDR3 DNA: TGTGCCAGCTCACCTCCAAGACAGGACGTCGAGCAGTACTTC.

The gene calls are TRBV6-1 and TRBJ1-5; D remains unclear. The CDR3 is 18 residues long. The V end lost 2 bases, the J end lost 0 bases, and 17 bases lay between the germline ends. The germline CDR1 and CDR2 sequences are MNHNS and SASEGT. This CDR3 reads CASSEKIAWTYSNQPQHF. The CDR3, as DNA: TGTGCCAGCAGTGAAAAGATTGCATGGACGTATAGCAATCAGCCCCAGCATTTT.

The chain uses TRBV15 and TRBJ2-1; D perhaps matches TRBD1 (6 bases). V lost 10 bases and J 8 bases, leaving 18 bases between the germline ends. CDR1 is LNHNV and CDR2 is YYDKDF in the germline V gene (reference sequence). CDR3 length: 13 residues. The CDR3 protein is CAISWGPGDEQFF. The CDR3 bases are TGTGCCATCTCATGGGGGCCCGGCGATGAGCAGTTCTTC.

This clone has a single count. The chain links TRBV19 to TRBJ1-1, with no clear D. Germline V gives CDR1 LNHDA, CDR2 SQIVND (reference sequence). The V and J ends lost 7 bases and 0 bases respectively, with 15 bases between them. CDR3 size: 15 residues. The CDR3, as DNA: TGTGCCAGTATCCGAACCCCCGGGGTGAACACTGAAGCTTTCTTT. Translated, it gives CASIRTPGVNTEAFF.

This chain uses TRBV7-2 with TRBJ1-5, with unresolved D. Trimming stripped 1 base from V and 0 bases from J, with 4 bases between. This CDR3 comprises 14 residues. Germline CDR1 is SGHTA and CDR2 is FQGNSA. The CDR3 sequence: CASSLENSNQPQHF. The CDR3 nucleotides are TGTGCCAGCAGCTTAGAAAATAGCAATCAGCCCCAGCATTTT. Supplemented by reference TRBV7-2 and TRBJ1-5, the full variable domain reads GAGVSQSPSNKVTEKGKDVELRCDPISGHTALYWYRQSLGQGLEFLIYFQGNSAPDKSGLPSDRFSAERTGGSVSTLTIQRTQQEDSAVYLCASSLENSNQPQHFGDGTRLSIL.

The chain links TRBV11-1 to TRBJ2-3; the D call may be TRBD1 or TRBD2 (5 bases each). The ends were cut back, 5 bases at V and 5 bases at J, with 8 bases in the middle. Germline-derived CDR1 and CDR2 are SGHAT and FQDESV (reference sequence). The CDR3 consists of 12 residues. DNA of the CDR3: TGTGCCAGCAGCGCTGGGGGAGATACGCAGTATTTT. Translation gives CASSAGGDTQYF.

The chain has TRBV15 and TRBJ2-3; D remains unclear. Between the trimmed V and J ends, which lost 4 bases and 0 bases, there was a span of 2 bases. CDR3 length: 12 amino acids. The germline CDR1 and CDR2 sequences are LNHNV and YYDKDF (reference sequence). The CDR3 loop reads CATSTSTDTQYF. The CDR3 region has the DNA TGTGCCACCAGCACTAGCACAGATACGCAGTATTTT.

The chain links TRBV28 to TRBJ1-2; 7 bases fit TRBD1. Germline V CDR1 and CDR2: MDHEN, SYDVKM. CDR3 size: 16 residues. V trimming: 5 bases; J trimming: 2 bases; junction bases outside the gene matches: 11. The CDR3 region is CASSMNPGQINYGYTF. The CDR3, as DNA: TGTGCCAGCAGTATGAATCCGGGACAGATAAACTATGGCTACACCTTC.

The chain employs TRBV18 and TRBJ1-2, with TRBD1 matching over 9 bases. There are 14 residues in the CDR3. The V gene end was trimmed by 5 bases and the J gene end by 10 bases; junction bases not matched to a gene: 11. Germline assignment: CDR1 KGHSH and CDR2 LQKENI. The CDR3 is CASSYYRGQMDYTF. CDR3 DNA sequence: TGTGCCAGCTCATATTACAGGGGGCAGATGGACTACACCTTC.

This chain connects TRBV27 to TRBJ2-7, with D possibly called TRBD1 or TRBD2 (6 bases each). This CDR3 has 15 residues. Trimming left V 2 bases short and J 2 bases short, with 13 bases between. Germline V gene sequence: CDR1 MNHEY, CDR2 SMNVEV (reference sequence). The CDR3 reads CASSLRGVLTYEQYF. The CDR3 DNA sequence: TGTGCCAGCAGTTTAAGGGGGGTCTTAACCTACGAGCAGTACTTC.

The V call is TRBV7-3, the J call TRBJ2-1, with D perhaps being TRBD1 or TRBD2 (6 bases each). The CDR3 totals 15 residues. Germline loops: CDR1 SGHTA, CDR2 FQGTGA. V was cut by 3 bases and J by 6 bases, with 15 bases left in between. DNA of the CDR3: TGTGCCAGCAGCTTGGGGGGCGCGGAATCCAATGAGCAGTTCTTC. Translation: CASSLGGAESNEQFF.